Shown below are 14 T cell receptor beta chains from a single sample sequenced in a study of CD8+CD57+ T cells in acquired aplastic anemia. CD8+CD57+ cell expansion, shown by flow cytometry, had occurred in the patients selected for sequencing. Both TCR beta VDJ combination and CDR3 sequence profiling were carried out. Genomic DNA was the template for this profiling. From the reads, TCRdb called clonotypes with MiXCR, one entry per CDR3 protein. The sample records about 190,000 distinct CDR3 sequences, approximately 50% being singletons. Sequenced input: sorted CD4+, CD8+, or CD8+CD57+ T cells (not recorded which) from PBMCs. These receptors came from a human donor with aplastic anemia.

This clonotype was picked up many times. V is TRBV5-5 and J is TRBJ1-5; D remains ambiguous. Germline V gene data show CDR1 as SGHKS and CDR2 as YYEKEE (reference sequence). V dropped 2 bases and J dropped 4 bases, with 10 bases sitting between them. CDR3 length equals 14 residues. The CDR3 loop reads CASSFDMVNQPQHF. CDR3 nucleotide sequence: TGTGCCAGCAGCTTTGACATGGTGAATCAGCCCCAGCATTTT.

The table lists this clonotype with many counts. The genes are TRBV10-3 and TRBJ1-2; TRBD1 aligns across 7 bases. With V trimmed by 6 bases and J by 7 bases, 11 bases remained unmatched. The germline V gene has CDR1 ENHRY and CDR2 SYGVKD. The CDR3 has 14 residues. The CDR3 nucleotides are TGTGCCATCAGCCAGGGGGTGGCATTTTCTGGCTACACCTTC. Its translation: CAISQGVAFSGYTF.

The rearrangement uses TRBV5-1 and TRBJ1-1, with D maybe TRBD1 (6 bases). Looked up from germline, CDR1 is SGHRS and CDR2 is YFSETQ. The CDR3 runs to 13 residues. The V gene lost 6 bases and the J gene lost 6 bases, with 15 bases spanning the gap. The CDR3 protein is CASKLQGRPEAFF. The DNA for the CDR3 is TGCGCCAGCAAGCTACAGGGTCGGCCTGAAGCTTTCTTT. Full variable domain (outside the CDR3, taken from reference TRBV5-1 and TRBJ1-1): KAGVTQTPRYLIKTRGQQVTLSCSPISGHRSVSWYQQTPGQGLQFLFEYFSETQRNKGNFPGRFSGRQFSNSRSEMNVSTLELGDSALYLCASKLQGRPEAFFGQGTRLTVV.

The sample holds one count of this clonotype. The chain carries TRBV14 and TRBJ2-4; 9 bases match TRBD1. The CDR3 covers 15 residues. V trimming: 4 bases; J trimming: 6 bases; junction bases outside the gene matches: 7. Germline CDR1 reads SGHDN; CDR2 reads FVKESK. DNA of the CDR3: TGTGCCAGCAGCCCAATAGGACAGGGGAGAAACATTCAGTACTTC. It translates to CASSPIGQGRNIQYF.

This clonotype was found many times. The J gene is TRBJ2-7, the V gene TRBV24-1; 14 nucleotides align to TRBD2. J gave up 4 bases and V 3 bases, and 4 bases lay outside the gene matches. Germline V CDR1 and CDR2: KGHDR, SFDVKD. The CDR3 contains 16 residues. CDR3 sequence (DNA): TGTGCCACCAGTGATGCTGGGACTAGCGGGAGATACGAGCAGTACTTC. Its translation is CATSDAGTSGRYEQYF.

CDR3 protein: CAWSVRVTGGQETQYF. CDR3 nucleotides: TGTGCCTGGAGTGTAAGGGTGACAGGGGGCCAAGAGACCCAGTACTTC. The chain employs TRBV30 and TRBJ2-5; the match to TRBD1 covers 9 bases. The germline gives CDR1 GTSNPN, CDR2 SVGIG (reference sequence). J was trimmed by 1 base and V by 0 bases; bases with no gene match: 6. The CDR3 loop spans 16 amino acids. The full variable domain, in which reference TRBV30 and TRBJ2-5 provide the parts outside the CDR3, is SQTIHQWPATLVQPVGSPLSLECTVEGTSNPNLYWYRQAAGRGLQLLFYSVGIGQISSEVPQNLSASRPQDRQFILSSKKLLLSDSGFYLCAWSVRVTGGQETQYFGPGTRLLVL.

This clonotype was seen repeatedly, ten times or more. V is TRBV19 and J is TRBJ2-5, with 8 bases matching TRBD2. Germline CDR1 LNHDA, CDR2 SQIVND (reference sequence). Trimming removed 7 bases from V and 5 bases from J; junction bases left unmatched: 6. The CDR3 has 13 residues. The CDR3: CASKGAGGETQYF. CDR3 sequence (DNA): TGTGCCAGTAAAGGTGCGGGAGGTGAGACCCAGTACTTC.

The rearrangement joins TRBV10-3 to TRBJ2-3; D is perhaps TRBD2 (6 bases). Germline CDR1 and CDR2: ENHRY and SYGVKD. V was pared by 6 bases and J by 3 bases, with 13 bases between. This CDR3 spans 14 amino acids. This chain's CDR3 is CAISQTSSTDTQYF. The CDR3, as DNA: TGTGCCATCAGCCAGACTAGTAGTACAGATACGCAGTATTTT.

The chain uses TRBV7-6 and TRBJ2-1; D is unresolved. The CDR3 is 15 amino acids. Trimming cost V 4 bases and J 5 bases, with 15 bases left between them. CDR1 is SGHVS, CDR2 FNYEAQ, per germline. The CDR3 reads CASSSLWYGDNEQFF. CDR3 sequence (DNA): TGTGCCAGCAGCTCCCTCTGGTATGGGGACAATGAGCAGTTCTTC.

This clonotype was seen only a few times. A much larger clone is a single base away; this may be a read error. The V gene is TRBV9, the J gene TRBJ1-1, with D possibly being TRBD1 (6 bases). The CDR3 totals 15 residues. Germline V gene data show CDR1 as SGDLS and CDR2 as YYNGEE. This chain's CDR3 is CASSPLGHPNSEAFF. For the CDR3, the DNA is TGTGCCAGCAGCCCTCTGGGACACCCGAACTCTGAAGCTTTCTTT.

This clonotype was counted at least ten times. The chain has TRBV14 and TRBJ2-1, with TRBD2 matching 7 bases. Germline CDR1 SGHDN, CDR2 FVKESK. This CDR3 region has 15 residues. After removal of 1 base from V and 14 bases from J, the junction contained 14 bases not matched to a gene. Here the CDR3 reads CASSQVGTWGGRKFF. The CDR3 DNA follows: TGTGCCAGCAGCCAAGTAGGGACTTGGGGGGGAAGGAAGTTCTTC.

The CDR3 spells CATSERKSSYNEQFF. The CDR3 DNA is TGTGCCACCAGTGAACGGAAGAGCTCCTACAATGAGCAGTTCTTC. The chain couples TRBV24-1 to TRBJ2-1, with D uncertain. There are 15 residues in the CDR3. The V gene lost 4 bases and the J gene lost 0 bases, with 9 bases spanning the gap. CDR1 and CDR2 from the germline V gene are KGHDR and SFDVKD.

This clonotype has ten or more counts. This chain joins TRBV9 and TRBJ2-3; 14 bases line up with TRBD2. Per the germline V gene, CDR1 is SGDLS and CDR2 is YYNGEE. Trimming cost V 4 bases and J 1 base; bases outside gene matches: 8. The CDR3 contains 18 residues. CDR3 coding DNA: TGTGCCAGCAGCATCGGACTAGCGGGAGGAATCGGCACAGATACGCAGTATTTT. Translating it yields CASSIGLAGGIGTDTQYF.

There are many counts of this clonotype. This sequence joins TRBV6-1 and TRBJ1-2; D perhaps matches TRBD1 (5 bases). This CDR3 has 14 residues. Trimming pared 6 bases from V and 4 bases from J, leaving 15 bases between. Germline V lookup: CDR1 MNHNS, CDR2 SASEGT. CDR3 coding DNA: TGTGCCAGCAGGACCGGACAAGCCCTCTATGGCTACACCTTC. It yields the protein CASRTGQALYGYTF.